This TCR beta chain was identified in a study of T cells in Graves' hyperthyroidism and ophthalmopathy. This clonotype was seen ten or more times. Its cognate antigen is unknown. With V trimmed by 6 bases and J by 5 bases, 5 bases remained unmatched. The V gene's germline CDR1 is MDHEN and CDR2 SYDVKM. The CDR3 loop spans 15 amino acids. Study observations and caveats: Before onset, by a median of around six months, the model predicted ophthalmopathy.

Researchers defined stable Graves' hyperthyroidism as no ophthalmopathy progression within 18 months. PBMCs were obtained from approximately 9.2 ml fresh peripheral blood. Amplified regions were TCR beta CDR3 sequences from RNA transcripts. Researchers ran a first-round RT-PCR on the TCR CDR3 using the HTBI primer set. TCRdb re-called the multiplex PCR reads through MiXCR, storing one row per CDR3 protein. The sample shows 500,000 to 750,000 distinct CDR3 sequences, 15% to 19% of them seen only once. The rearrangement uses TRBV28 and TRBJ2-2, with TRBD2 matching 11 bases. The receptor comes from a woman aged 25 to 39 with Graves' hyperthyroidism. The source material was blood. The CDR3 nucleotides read TGTGCCAGCAGGTCTAGCGGGAGGTTGACCGGGGAGCTGTTTTTT. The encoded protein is CASRSSGRLTGELFF.